Below are 19 T cell receptor beta chains sequenced from a single sample in a study of beta chain features in type 1 diabetes. Overall study results and limits: Among all four CD4+ subsets, Type 1 diabetes patients had TCRB CDR3s that were moderately but significantly shorter.

No antigen has been identified for these receptors. The whole isolated RNA underwent reverse transcription, so sequencing captured expressed TCRB transcripts. Method: immunoSEQ multiplex PCR; TCRdb's copy keeps in-frame clones and lacks some. The sample consists of under 250,000 clones, about 15% of them appearing once. The sample was naive CD4+ T cells from blood. These receptors came from a young man with type 1 diabetes.

The V call is TRBV11-2, the J call TRBJ2-2; tentatively, D is TRBD2 (6 bases). Trimming took off 7 bases at V and 7 bases at J, with 10 bases between the two ends. The CDR3 totals 12 residues. The germline V gene encodes CDR1 SGHAT and CDR2 FQNNGV. The CDR3 region has the DNA TGTGCCAGCAATGGGGGGAGCGGGGAGCTGTTTTTT. Encoded protein: CASNGGSGELFF.

The J gene is TRBJ2-3, the V gene TRBV5-4, with 12 bases lining up with TRBD2. Germline loops: CDR1 SGHNT, CDR2 YYREEE (reference sequence). V was clipped by 2 bases and J by 0 bases; unmatched bases: 7. This CDR3 is built from 18 residues. Written as DNA, the CDR3 is TGTGCCAGCAGCTTTACTAGCGGGGGGTACCCTAGCACAGATACGCAGTATTTT. It translates to CASSFTSGGYPSTDTQYF. Supplemented by reference TRBV5-4 and TRBJ2-3, the full variable domain reads ETGVTQSPTHLIKTRGQQVTLRCSSQSGHNTVSWYQQALGQGPQFIFQYYREEENGRGNFPPRFSGLQFPNYSSELNVNALELDDSALYLCASSFTSGGYPSTDTQYFGPGTRLTVL.

The chain is built from TRBV5-4 and TRBJ2-5, with 11 bases aligning to TRBD2. J lost 4 bases, V lost 2 bases, and 7 bases had no gene match. The CDR3 runs 16 residues. Germline V gene sequence: CDR1 SGHNT, CDR2 YYREEE (reference sequence). CDR3 nucleotide sequence: TGTGCCAGCAGCTTAAGGCTAGCGGGAGGACGAGAGACCCAGTACTTC. It specifies CASSLRLAGGRETQYF. The variable domain in full, completed from reference TRBV5-4 and TRBJ2-5, reads ETGVTQSPTHLIKTRGQQVTLRCSSQSGHNTVSWYQQALGQGPQFIFQYYREEENGRGNFPPRFSGLQFPNYSSELNVNALELDDSALYLCASSLRLAGGRETQYFGPGTRLLVL.

Only a few counts were recorded for this clone. The J gene is TRBJ2-2, the V gene TRBV28; the D gene is possibly TRBD2 (5 bases). The germline V gene has CDR1 MDHEN and CDR2 SYDVKM. Trimming removed 2 bases from V and 4 bases from J, with 5 bases in between. This CDR3 region has 13 residues. The CDR3 DNA follows: TGTGCCAGCAGTTTACGGGGCACCGGGGAGCTGTTTTTT. Translated, it gives CASSLRGTGELFF.

This clone was seen a handful of times. The chain carries TRBV14 and TRBJ2-3; D gene ambiguous. The CDR3 has 14 amino acids. Germline loops: CDR1 SGHDN, CDR2 FVKESK. Deletions cut 0 bases from V and 0 bases from J, with 4 bases between. As DNA, the CDR3 is TGTGCCAGCAGCCAAGACCTTAGCACAGATACGCAGTATTTT. This codes for CASSQDLSTDTQYF.

This sequence joins TRBV18 and TRBJ2-1; TRBD2 agrees at 11 bases. Germline V gene lookup returns CDR1 KGHSH and CDR2 LQKENI. V shed 3 bases, J shed 5 bases, and the junction held 12 bases outside the gene matches. CDR3 length equals 18 residues. The CDR3 DNA reads as TGTGCCAGCTCACCGACGTATGGTACTAGCGGGGGCAACAATGAGCAGTTCTTC. This gives the protein CASSPTYGTSGGNNEQFF. Full variable domain (remainder filled in from reference TRBV18 and TRBJ2-1): NAGVMQNPRHLVRRRGQEARLRCSPMKGHSHVYWYRQLPEEGLKFMVYLQKENIIDESGMPKERFSAEFPKEGPSILRIQQVVRGDSAAYFCASSPTYGTSGGNNEQFFGPGTRLTVL.

The genes are TRBV19 and TRBJ2-6; 9 bases are shared with TRBD1. J was trimmed by 2 bases and V by 3 bases; bases with no gene match: 8. The CDR3 is 18 residues long. In germline, CDR1 is LNHDA, CDR2 SQIVND (reference sequence). This CDR3 is CASSIETGGVPGANVLTF. CDR3 bases: TGTGCCAGTAGTATCGAGACAGGGGGTGTACCTGGGGCCAACGTCCTGACTTTC.

This clone came up a few times. The chain joins TRBV4-1 to TRBJ1-2; D unresolved. This CDR3 has 15 residues. Trimming shortened V by 2 bases and J by 0 bases, and 10 bases separated the two germline ends. Germline V CDR1 and CDR2: MGHRA, YSYEKL. Here the CDR3 DNA reads TGCGCCAGCAGCCAACAGGCGATAACTAACTATGGCTACACCTTC. Translated: CASSQQAITNYGYTF.

In its sample, this clone was seen a few times. J is TRBJ2-1 and V is TRBV2; D is possibly TRBD2 (5 bases). The CDR3 is 14 amino acids. The ends were cut back, 0 bases at V and 5 bases at J, with 8 bases in the middle. Germline V gene data show CDR1 as SNHLY and CDR2 as FYNNEI. The CDR3 sequence: CASSEAGADNEQFF. The DNA for the CDR3 is TGTGCCAGCAGTGAAGCGGGAGCCGACAATGAGCAGTTCTTC.

This clone has only a few counts. The chain is built from TRBV19 and TRBJ2-1, with TRBD2 matching 7 bases. The ends lost 7 bases at V and 7 bases at J; junction bases unmatched: 16. Per germline, CDR1 LNHDA and CDR2 SQIVND (reference sequence). The CDR3 contains 16 residues. Written as DNA, the CDR3 is TGTGCCAGTACCGACCTCGCGGGACTATATCATAATGAGCAGTTCTTC. This gives the protein CASTDLAGLYHNEQFF.

The V gene is TRBV11-3, the J gene TRBJ2-7; the match to TRBD1 covers 10 bases. Germline CDR1 is SGHNT and CDR2 is YENEEA. The junction had 4 bases not matched to a gene; V was cut back by 4 bases and J by 4 bases. This CDR3 has 14 amino acids. The CDR3 DNA is TGTGCCAGCAGCTCCGGACAGGGGGAATACGAGCAGTACTTC. This sequence encodes CASSSGQGEYEQYF.

This clone was recorded a few times. J is TRBJ1-2 and V is TRBV4-2; TRBD1 agrees at 8 bases. Per the germline V gene, CDR1 is LGHNA and CDR2 is YNFKEQ. Unmatched junction bases numbered 8, after V lost 4 bases and J lost 7 bases. The CDR3 totals 14 residues. The CDR3 DNA reads TGTGCCAGCAGCCCCCCAGGGGGCGTAAGTGGCTACACCTTC. Translating gives CASSPPGGVSGYTF.

CDR3 nucleotides: TGCAGCGCTCTCGAGCCCCCCCACACCGGGGAGCTGTTTTTT. Its protein is CSALEPPHTGELFF. The J gene is TRBJ2-2, the V gene TRBV29-1; D unclear. The CDR3 spans 14 residues. V lost 7 bases to trimming and J lost 3 bases, with 15 bases between them. Germline CDR1 is SQVTM and CDR2 is ANQGSEA.

In this sample, this clone turned up a few times. The chain has TRBV11-2 and TRBJ2-1; weak D call: TRBD2 (6 bases). Per germline, CDR1 SGHAT and CDR2 FQNNGV. The CDR3 sequence is 11 residues long. V was trimmed by 5 bases and J by 9 bases, leaving 8 bases between them. As DNA, the CDR3 is TGTGCCAGCAGCCAGCGGGTTGAGCAGTTCTTC. Translating it yields CASSQRVEQFF.

This clone was counted a few times. This chain connects TRBV28 to TRBJ2-2, with 7 bases fitting TRBD1. The trim removed 8 bases at V and 0 bases at J, leaving 6 bases unmatched. The CDR3 loop spans 15 amino acids. The germline V gene encodes CDR1 MDHEN and CDR2 SYDVKM. The chain's CDR3 is CASGTGTANTGELFF. CDR3 in DNA: TGTGCCAGCGGGACCGGGACAGCGAACACCGGGGAGCTGTTTTTT.

J is TRBJ2-3 and V is TRBV5-1, with D possibly being TRBD2 (5 bases). This CDR3 comprises 15 residues. Trimming took 1 base from V and 0 from J, leaving 9 bases between them. From germline, CDR1 is SGHRS and CDR2 YFSETQ. The CDR3 nucleotides are TGCGCCAGCAGCTTGCTGGACTCTAGCACAGATACGCAGTATTTT. As protein: CASSLLDSSTDTQYF.

This clone was seen a few times. This chain uses TRBV29-1 with TRBJ2-6, with TRBD1 identical over 8 bases. The trim removed 4 bases at V and 1 base at J, leaving 3 bases unmatched. CDR1 and CDR2 from the germline V gene are SQVTM and ANQGSEA. The CDR3 totals 15 residues. DNA for the CDR3: TGCAGCGTTGGACAGGGGAGGTCTGGGGCCAACGTCCTGACTTTC. This gives the protein CSVGQGRSGANVLTF.

This clone is a singleton in its sample. The rearrangement links TRBV27 to TRBJ1-4; D is possibly TRBD1 (5 bases). CDR3 size: 16 residues. V was pared by 2 bases and J by 5 bases, with 15 bases between. Germline V lookup: CDR1 MNHEY, CDR2 SMNVEV (reference sequence). For the CDR3, the DNA is TGTGCCAGCAGTTTAAATCCCGGGGGAGTGAATGAAAAACTGTTTTTT. Translation: CASSLNPGGVNEKLFF.

This chain uses TRBV27 with TRBJ2-1; TRBD2 might be the D (5 bases). V was shortened by 4 bases and J by 4 bases, with 11 bases between the two germline ends. The CDR3 spans 14 residues. The V gene's germline CDR1 is MNHEY and CDR2 SMNVEV (reference sequence). The CDR3 DNA reads TGTGCCAGCAGTTCCGCACTAGATTACAATGAGCAGTTCTTC. Encoded protein: CASSSALDYNEQFF.